The rows below give T cell receptor beta chains drawn from one sample of a study of blood T cell repertoires in COVID-19. Libraries were prepared by immunoSEQ multiplex PCR; TCRdb keeps only in-frame clonotypes and omits some of them. The data contain about 490,000 clones, approximately 85% of them singletons. The sequencing input was peripheral blood. The receptors originated from a human donor in a cohort sampled during active COVID-19. Each CDR3 is given without its conserved first and last residue. Each record gives: V gene, clone size, J gene, CDR3 protein. Size tells how often a clone was seen (once, few, many) or the class of an expanded clone, and some rows leave it out.

TRBV27	-	TRBJ1-1	ASSLVGQNMNTEAF
TRBV28	-	TRBJ1-1	ASSFTGRGTEAF
TRBV5-4	-	TRBJ2-5	ASSSTQRETQY
TRBV5-1	once	TRBJ1-1	ASSSEGGATEAF
TRBV2	-	TRBJ2-7	ASRETGTRYEQY
TRBV9	once	TRBJ2-3	ASSVGSSGSTDTQY
TRBV7-2	-	TRBJ1-2	ASSFGTGTIT
TRBV3-1/TRBV3-2	-	TRBJ2-7	ASSPSAAYEQY
TRBV3-1/TRBV3-2	-	TRBJ2-2	ASSPQYTGELF
TRBV7-9	-	TRBJ2-3	ASSLLGEGPADTQY
TRBV10-3	-	TRBJ2-7	AISVSGIYEQY
TRBV27	-	TRBJ2-1	ASSPTGPKRNEQF
TRBV5-1	-	TRBJ1-6	ASRDSPSSYNSPLH
TRBV28	once	TRBJ2-1	ASSFWGANEQF
TRBV19	-	TRBJ2-1	ASKPRQGNNEQF
TRBV19	-	TRBJ1-1	ASSIQGVGTEAF
TRBV2	-	TRBJ1-1	ASSGTGYTEAF
TRBV5-1	few	TRBJ2-2	ASSLAGDTGELF
TRBV5-1	-	TRBJ2-1	ASSFQQGVAYNEQF
TRBV7-2	-	TRBJ1-4	ASSQTQTGGNEKLF
TRBV5-4	-	TRBJ1-2	ASRGGDGYT
TRBV10-3	-	TRBJ1-1	AIAPVMRDTEAF
TRBV29-1	-	TRBJ1-1	SLGGGMNTEAF
TRBV19	-	TRBJ1-1	ASRVAVGYRGLTEAF
TRBV6-6	-	TRBJ1-2	ASNRVLDGYT
TRBV18	-	TRBJ2-5	ASSSRPGQETQY
TRBV19	few	TRBJ2-2	ASSIDRPGQGNTGELF
TRBV3-1/TRBV3-2	-	TRBJ2-4	ASSLTLAGGAHIQY
TRBV7-6	once	TRBJ1-6	ASSLSMEENSPLH
TRBV7-9	many	TRBJ1-1	ASSLDTENTEAF
TRBV5-1	-	TRBJ2-7	ASSFGTGSYEQY
TRBV7-2	-	TRBJ2-3	ASTHWGLAGGTDTQY
TRBV24-1	-	TRBJ2-3	AIRGGLSTDTQY
TRBV5-1	-	TRBJ2-7	ASSEPARSSYEQY
TRBV29-1	-	TRBJ1-2	SAEDSLDYGYT
TRBV19	-	TRBJ2-1	ASSIAGTSGRSEQF
TRBV5-1	-	TRBJ2-7	ASSLGGSSSYEQY
TRBV3-1/TRBV3-2	-	TRBJ2-1	ASSPDSVSYNEQF
TRBV12-3/TRBV12-4	-	TRBJ1-2	ASSAGGHRGYT
TRBV11-2	-	TRBJ1-1	LSRENTEAF
TRBV2	-	TRBJ1-1	ASGITGLS
TRBV4-1	once	TRBJ1-2	ASSQDPGDGYT
TRBV3-1/TRBV3-2	-	TRBJ1-2	ASSQDLGADYGYT
TRBV10-3	-	TRBJ2-2	AISGTVATGELF
TRBV9	-	TRBJ2-3	ASSVSSASTDTQY
TRBV5-5	-	TRBJ1-2	ASSGTGLVGGYT
TRBV3-1/TRBV3-2	many	TRBJ1-5	ASSQGGLGTGSGNQPQH
TRBV6-2/TRBV6-3	-	TRBJ2-2	ASSTRDFTGELF